The 11 T cell receptor beta chains below were found in one sample sequenced in a study of identical twins. Via MiXCR, TCRdb re-called the 5' RACE reads, giving one row per CDR3 protein. The table records fewer than 650,000 distinct CDR3 sequences, about 7.6% of them present only once. This sample also appeared in a second study, on yellow fever vaccine responses in identical twins.

The specimen was PBMCs. These receptors came from a woman aged 18 to 35 in good health.

In its sample, this clonotype was seen a few times. V and J are TRBV20-1 and TRBJ1-1; 9 nucleotides line up with TRBD1. This CDR3 is 16 amino acids long. Germline trimming cut 0 bases from V and 2 bases from J; bases unmatched to any gene: 7. Germline V gene sequence: CDR1 DFQATT, CDR2 SNEGSKA (reference sequence). DNA for the CDR3: TGCAGTGCTAGAGATTGGGACAGGGCCACAAACACTGAAGCTTTCTTT. It codes for CSARDWDRATNTEAFF.

J is TRBJ1-6 and V is TRBV12-3 or TRBV12-4; TRBD1 is a possible D gene (6 bases). V lost 6 bases, J lost 14 bases, and 14 bases lay in between. This CDR3 region has 12 residues. In nucleotides, the CDR3 is TGTGCCAGCAGAGGGGGGACACCGACCCTCCACTTT. Translated, it gives CASRGGTPTLHF.

This clonotype has a handful of counts. The CDR3 DNA reads TGTGCCACCAGCAGAGCTGGGACTAGGGATACGCAGTATTTT. It yields the protein CATSRAGTRDTQYF. This chain connects TRBV15 to TRBJ2-3, with 8 bases fitting TRBD2. V was clipped by 1 base and J by 6 bases; unmatched bases: 3. The CDR3 covers 14 residues. Germline CDR1 is LNHNV and CDR2 is YYDKDF (reference sequence).

This chain joins TRBV19 and TRBJ2-7, with D unclear. CDR1 is LNHDA, CDR2 SQIVND, per germline (reference sequence). The germline V and J ends were trimmed by 3 bases and 0 bases, with 12 bases remaining between them. This CDR3 spans 15 amino acids. The CDR3 sequence is CASSMAAKSSYEQYF. CDR3 nucleotides: TGTGCCAGTAGTATGGCGGCTAAGAGCTCCTACGAGCAGTACTTC. Full variable domain (remainder filled in from reference TRBV19 and TRBJ2-7): DGGITQSPKYLFRKEGQNVTLSCEQNLNHDAMYWYRQDPGQGLRLIYYSQIVNDFQKGDIAEGYSVSREKKESFPLTVTSAQKNPTAFYLCASSMAAKSSYEQYFGPGTRLTVT.

There are a few counts of this clonotype. Given the absence of the conserved phenylalanine or tryptophan at the CDR3 end, a read error is likely. It is unclear where the CDR3 begins or ends on the DNA, so no DNA is shown, and the CDR3 is as TCRdb lists it. V is TRBV11-1 and J is TRBJ2-7; the table names TRBD1, a call not compared with the DNA. Germline CDR1 reads SGHAT; CDR2 reads FQDESV (reference sequence). The CDR3 is 13 residues long, ends included. The CDR3 protein is CASSLGRGQASSC.

The gene calls are TRBV6-4 and TRBJ2-1; 10 bases are a match to TRBD2. CDR1 and CDR2 from the germline V gene are MRHNA and SNTAGT. J lost 8 bases, V lost 3 bases, and 7 bases had no gene match. The CDR3 is 15 amino acids. The CDR3 region is CASSEGLAGADEQFF. In DNA, the CDR3 is TGTGCCAGCAGTGAGGGGCTAGCGGGAGCTGATGAGCAGTTCTTC.

This clonotype was counted between two and nine times. The genes are TRBV5-1 and TRBJ2-1; 7 bases agree with TRBD2. Germline loops: CDR1 SGHRS, CDR2 YFSETQ. V shed 0 bases and J 6 bases; nucleotides not matched to a gene: 6. The CDR3 sequence is 15 residues long. For the CDR3, the DNA is TGCGCCAGCAGCTTGGTTGCGGGAGTGGTCAATGAGCAGTTCTTC. Its protein is CASSLVAGVVNEQFF.

In its sample, this clonotype was seen a few times. The chain joins TRBV6-1 to TRBJ1-5; D ambiguous. Trimming cost V 6 bases and J 3 bases, with 9 bases left between them. Germline CDR1 and CDR2: MNHNS and SASEGT. CDR3 length equals 13 residues. The CDR3 DNA reads as TGTGCCAGCAGCGTGGTGACCAATCAGCCCCAGCATTTT. This codes for CASSVVTNQPQHF.

This clonotype was observed many times. V gene TRBV5-1 combines with J gene TRBJ2-1; 10 nucleotides align to TRBD2. Germline V gives CDR1 SGHRS, CDR2 YFSETQ. V was pared by 4 bases and J by 5 bases, with 0 bases of the junction left unmatched. This CDR3 comprises 13 residues. CDR3 in amino acids: CASSGLADNEQFF. DNA of the CDR3: TGCGCCAGCAGCGGACTAGCGGACAATGAGCAGTTCTTC.

In its sample, this clonotype was seen many times. V is TRBV5-1 and J is TRBJ1-6; D not resolved. Trimming cost V 0 bases and J 7 bases, with 5 bases left between them. The germline CDR1 and CDR2 sequences are SGHRS and YFSETQ. This CDR3 has 13 residues. The CDR3 reads CASSLETNSPLHF. The CDR3 nucleotides read TGCGCCAGCAGCTTGGAAACGAATTCACCCCTCCACTTT. The variable domain in full, with the rest retrieved from reference TRBV5-1 and TRBJ1-6, is KAGVTQTPRYLIKTRGQQVTLSCSPISGHRSVSWYQQTPGQGLQFLFEYFSETQRNKGNFPGRFSGRQFSNSRSEMNVSTLELGDSALYLCASSLETNSPLHFGNGTRLTVT.

This clonotype appeared many times. The J gene is TRBJ2-1, the V gene TRBV5-1; D may be TRBD1 or TRBD2 (5 bases each). Germline V gene lookup returns CDR1 SGHRS and CDR2 YFSETQ. The CDR3 length is 15 residues. V was cut by 4 bases and J by 0 bases, with 11 bases left in between. The CDR3 nucleotides are TGCGCCAGCAGCCCAGCGGACACCTCCTACAATGAGCAGTTCTTC. This translates into CASSPADTSYNEQFF.